This TCR beta chain was profiled in a study of regulatory T cells in long-lasting Graves disease listed by TCRdb under 2021. About the study as a whole: To count as having persistent Graves' disease, a patient had to have received antithyroid drug treatment for over 5 years with TSH receptor autoantibodies remaining persistently positive. The study took place in China and was registered as a clinical trial. On average, persistent Graves' disease patients in the clinical cohort had been on antithyroid drugs for roughly 11 years. Patients with persistent Graves' disease were compared with patients with newly diagnosed Graves' disease using TCR sequencing and RNA sequencing of peripheral blood. TCR sequencing covered around 13 persistent and roughly 20 newly diagnosed Graves' disease patients, some 33 samples in total.

The paper as a whole reports these results and caveats: Compared with newly diagnosed patients, patients with persistent Graves' disease had lower TCR Shannon entropy and fewer highly expanded clones, which suggests clonal expansion. The authors acknowledged the small sample size as a limitation that may reduce accuracy. Patients with persistent disease shared more public clonotypes (around 2,700) than newly diagnosed patients did (approximately 970). Peripheral blood alone was examined, since thyroid tissue, which constituted the primary lesion, could not be accessed. Only the TCR beta chain was sequenced and analyzed.

The time point label corresponds to: persistent/refractory GD, antithyroid drugs over 5 years with positive TRAb. For both TCR sequencing and RNA sequencing, RNA was extracted from PBMCs in TRIzol. The diagnosis of Graves' disease was made according to American Thyroid Association guidelines. Patients for the study were recruited at an endocrinology department in Xi'an, China. From each patient, 7.5 to 10 milliliters of peripheral blood was collected into an EDTA anticoagulant tube. Ficoll Paque Plus density gradient separation was used to isolate PBMCs, and no further T cell sorting was performed. An Agilent 2100 Bioanalyzer and agarose gel were used to check RNA quality, while a NanoDrop 2000 measured RNA concentration. Comment on this clonotype: The clone's antigen remains unknown. Qualities for individual bases were not recorded, and no much larger clone is one base off.

Preparation of the library involved multiplex PCR. Sequencing took place on an Illumina HiSeq 4000. TCR beta libraries were built with iRepertoire HTBI primers and Arm-PCR amplification of CDR3 regions. PCR products were gel purified before sequencing. As for how the authors treated the data: Across samples, around 62 TRBV and 13 to 15 TRBJ segments were identified and used for gene usage analysis of CDR3 amino acid clonotypes. COPE and FqMerger were used to merge filtered high-quality paired reads into contigs. BLAST was used to align contigs to the IMGT TRBV, TRBD and TRBJ reference genes, and CDR3 was defined following IMGT. Highly expanded clones were defined as clonotypes with a frequency above 0.1%. Shannon entropy was used to measure repertoire diversity, and the Gini coefficient was used to measure V-J evenness. Clonotypes shared by more than one individual were considered public. TCRdb cleaned the public reads at Q25 with fastp, built clones with MiXCR and kept in-frame beta chains. CDR3 protein duplicates are merged, each entry listing the most common genes and DNA. The V and J calls follow TCRdb's processing rather than the paper's. This sample lists roughly 490,000 distinct CDR3 sequences; 22% were detected once. The top ten hold 13% of the sample.

The origin of this receptor is a female donor with Graves disease. Source: peripheral blood mononuclear cells (PBMCs), taken when the disease was refractory, from a patient treated with antithyroid drugs.

The bases are TGTGCCAGCAAAACTCCCAGGGGTACACAAGAGACCCAGTACTTC. Translated, it reads CASKTPRGTQETQYF. The chain is assembled from TRBV28 and TRBJ2-5; the D gene is perhaps TRBD1, on 6 matching bases. According to the germline V gene, CDR1 reads MDHEN and CDR2 reads SYDVKM. The CDR3, cysteine through phenylalanine, is 15 amino acids long. Only the CDR3 DNA is retained, 45 bases long and in frame from the first base. V sheds 7 bases and J sheds 2 bases, leaving 17 bases between their ends.